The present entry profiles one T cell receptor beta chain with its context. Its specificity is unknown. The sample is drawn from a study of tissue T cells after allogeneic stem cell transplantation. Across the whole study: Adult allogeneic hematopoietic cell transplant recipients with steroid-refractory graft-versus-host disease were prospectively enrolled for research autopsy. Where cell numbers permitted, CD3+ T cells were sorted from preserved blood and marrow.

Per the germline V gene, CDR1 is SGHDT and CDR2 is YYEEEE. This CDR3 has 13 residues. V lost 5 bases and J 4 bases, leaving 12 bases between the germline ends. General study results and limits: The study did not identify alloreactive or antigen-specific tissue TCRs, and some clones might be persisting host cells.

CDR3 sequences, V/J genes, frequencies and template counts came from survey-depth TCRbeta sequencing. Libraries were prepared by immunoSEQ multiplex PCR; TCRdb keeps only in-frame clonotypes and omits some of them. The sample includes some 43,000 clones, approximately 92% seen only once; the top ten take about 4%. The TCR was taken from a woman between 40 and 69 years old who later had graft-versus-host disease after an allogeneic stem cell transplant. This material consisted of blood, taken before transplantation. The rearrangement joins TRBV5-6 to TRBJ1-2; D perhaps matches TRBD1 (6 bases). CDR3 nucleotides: TGTGCCAGCAGTCCGACAGGCATCTATGGCTACACCTTC. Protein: CASSPTGIYGYTF.